These 9 T cell receptor beta chains came from one sample sequenced in a study of Ad26.COV2.S vaccination and SARS-CoV-2 variants (dated by TCRdb to the early 2020s). The sample's treatment or condition label, decoded: around 19 received Ad26.COV2.S at low or high dose, single or two shots; about 5 received placebo; per-sample allocation not given. For vaccine and placebo recipients, repertoires were sequenced using samples collected on day 63 after the first injection. Libraries came from the immunoSEQ multiplex PCR assay. Not all clones reach the TCRdb copy of this immuneACCESS table, which keeps in-frame sequences only. Checked studies attribute under half of the gap to unresolved V genes and leave the rest unexplained. This sample is represented by under 400,000 clones; 87% of them were singletons. Roughly 3.2% of the sample rests with the top ten. Sequencing used peripheral blood, obtained in a trial of Ad26.COV2.S vaccine versus placebo. All receptors come from a person between 18 and 59 years old who received the Ad26.COV2.S COVID-19 vaccine or a placebo.

V usage is TRBV27 and J usage is TRBJ2-7; no definite D call. V was cut by 2 bases and J by 2 bases, with 7 bases left in between. The CDR3 runs 13 residues. Germline V gene lookup returns CDR1 MNHEY and CDR2 SMNVEV (reference sequence). CDR3 sequence: CASSLKLAYEQYF. Here the CDR3 DNA reads TGTGCCAGCAGTTTAAAGCTAGCCTACGAGCAGTACTTC.

The CDR3 DNA reads TGCAGTGCTAGTGGGGACTCTGGAAACACCATATATTTT. Translating gives CSASGDSGNTIYF. The chain couples TRBV20-1 to TRBJ1-3; D is undetermined. Germline V gene lookup returns CDR1 DFQATT and CDR2 SNEGSKA (reference sequence). The CDR3 is 13 amino acids. Trimming removed 3 bases at V and 0 bases at J, with 6 bases between.

The chain combines TRBV20-1 with TRBJ2-1; D call uncertain. Germline CDR1 DFQATT, CDR2 SNEGSKA (reference sequence). With 5 bases removed from V and 10 bases from J, the gap between germline ends came to 12 bases. CDR3 length equals 11 residues. The CDR3 bases are TGCAGTGCTCAAAGTCGGCGAGAGCAGTTCTTC. Its translation: CSAQSRREQFF.

As concerns this clone: An end of the junction differs from the germline gene, which may be a read error. The V gene is TRBV5-1, the J gene TRBJ2-6; no clear D gene. Germline-derived CDR1 and CDR2 are SGHRS and YFSETQ. This CDR3 has 15 residues. The DNA for the CDR3 is TGCGCCAGCAAAGGGCAGTTCTCTGGTGCCAACGTCCTGACTTTC. Translating it yields CASKGQFSGANVLTF.

This clone was seen a single time. The rearrangement links TRBV10-3 to TRBJ1-2; D remains unclear. The CDR3 length is 12 residues. V lost 6 bases, J lost 3 bases, and 8 bases lay in between. The germline V gene encodes CDR1 ENHRY and CDR2 SYGVKD. The CDR3 nucleotides are TGTGCCATCAGGGGCAGCGACTATGGCTACACCTTC. Translated: CAIRGSDYGYTF.

The chain is built from TRBV7-6 and TRBJ2-5; D uncertain. V dropped 0 bases and J dropped 5 bases, with 19 bases sitting between them. This CDR3 comprises 17 residues. Germline V gene data show CDR1 as SGHVS and CDR2 as FNYEAQ. The CDR3: CASSLAGDPTFLETQYF. CDR3 DNA sequence: TGTGCCAGCAGCTTAGCGGGTGACCCCACGTTCCTGGAGACCCAGTACTTC.

The chain uses TRBV7-2 and TRBJ2-2, with 8 bases fitting TRBD2. Germline V gene lookup returns CDR1 SGHTA and CDR2 FQGNSA. V shed 3 bases and J 4 bases; nucleotides not matched to a gene: 7. The CDR3 is 16 residues long. The CDR3 coding sequence is TGTGCCAGCAGCTTCACCGGGACTAGACGCACCGGGGAGCTGTTTTTT. It encodes CASSFTGTRRTGELFF.

The DNA of the CDR3 is TGTGCCAGCAGCCTCAGAGGGCCCCACTATGGCTACACCTTC. Amino acid sequence: CASSLRGPHYGYTF. The rearrangement uses TRBV6-2 or TRBV6-3 and TRBJ1-2; D is unclear. Germline-derived CDR1 and CDR2 are MNHEY and SVGEGT. V lost 6 bases to trimming and J lost 3 bases, with 14 bases between them. This CDR3 comprises 14 residues.

J is TRBJ2-3 and V is TRBV7-9, with D perhaps TRBD1 or TRBD2 (5 bases each). Trimming took 10 bases from V and 12 from J, leaving 17 bases between them. Germline CDR1 is SEHNR and CDR2 is FQNEAQ (reference sequence). The CDR3 runs to 11 residues. The CDR3 spells CATGAERTQYF. In DNA form, the CDR3 reads TGTGCCACCGGGGCTGAGCGGACCCAGTATTTT.